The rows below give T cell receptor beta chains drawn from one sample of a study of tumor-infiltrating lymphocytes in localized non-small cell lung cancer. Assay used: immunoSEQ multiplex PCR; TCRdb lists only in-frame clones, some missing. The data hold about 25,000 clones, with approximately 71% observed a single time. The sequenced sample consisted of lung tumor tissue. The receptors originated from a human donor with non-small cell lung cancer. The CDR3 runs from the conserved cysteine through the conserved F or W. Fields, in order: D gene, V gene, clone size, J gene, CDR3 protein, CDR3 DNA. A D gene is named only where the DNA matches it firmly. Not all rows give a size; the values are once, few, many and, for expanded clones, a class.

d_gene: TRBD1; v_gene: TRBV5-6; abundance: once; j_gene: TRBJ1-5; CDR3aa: CASSSPTGNQPQHF; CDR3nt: TGTGCCAGCAGCTCGCCGACAGGGAATCAGCCCCAGCATTTT
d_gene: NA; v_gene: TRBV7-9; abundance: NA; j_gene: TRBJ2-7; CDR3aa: CASSTALGVAWEQYF; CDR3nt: TGTGCCAGCAGCACTGCTCTAGGGGTTGCTTGGGAGCAGTACTTC
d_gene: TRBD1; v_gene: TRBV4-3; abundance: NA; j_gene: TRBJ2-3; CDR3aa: CASSQDRGRFTQYF; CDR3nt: TGCGCCAGCAGCCAGGACAGGGGTCGTTTCACGCAGTATTTT
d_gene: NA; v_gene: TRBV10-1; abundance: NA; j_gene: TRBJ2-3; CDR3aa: CASSDSYFLRRDTQYF; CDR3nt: TGCGCCAGCAGTGACTCCTACTTTCTCCGAAGAGATACGCAGTATTTT
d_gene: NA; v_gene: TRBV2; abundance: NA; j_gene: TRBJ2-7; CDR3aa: CASSEARGGEQYF; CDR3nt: TGTGCCAGCAGTGAAGCTCGGGGTGGAGAGCAGTACTTC
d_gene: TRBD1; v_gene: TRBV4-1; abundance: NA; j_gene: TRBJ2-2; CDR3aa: CASSQVTGGINTGELFF; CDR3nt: TGCGCCAGTAGCCAAGTTACAGGGGGCATAAACACCGGGGAGCTGTTTTTT
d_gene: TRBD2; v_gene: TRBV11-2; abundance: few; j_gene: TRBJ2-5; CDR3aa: CASSLSGPQETQYF; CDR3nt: TGTGCCAGCAGCCTTAGCGGGCCCCAAGAGACCCAGTACTTC
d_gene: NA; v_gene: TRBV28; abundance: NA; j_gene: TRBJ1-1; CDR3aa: CASSSGTLREAFF; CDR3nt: TGTGCCAGCAGTTCAGGGACCCTGAGGGAGGCTTTCTTT
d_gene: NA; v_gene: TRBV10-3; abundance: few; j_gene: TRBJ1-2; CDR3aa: CASLRDVSLIYGYTF; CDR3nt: TGTGCCTCCCTACGGGACGTGTCCCTCATCTATGGCTACACCTTC
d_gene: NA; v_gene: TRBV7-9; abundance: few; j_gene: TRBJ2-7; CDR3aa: CASSGRSYEQYF; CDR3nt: TGTGCCAGCAGCGGGAGGTCCTACGAGCAGTACTTC
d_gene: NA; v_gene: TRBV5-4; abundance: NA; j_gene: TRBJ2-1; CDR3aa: CASSLARDSEQFF; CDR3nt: TGTGCCAGCAGCTTGGCCAGGGATAGTGAGCAGTTCTTC
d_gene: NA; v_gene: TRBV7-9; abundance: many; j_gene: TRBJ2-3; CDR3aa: CASSLARLDTQYF; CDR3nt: TGTGCCAGCAGCTTAGCCCGATTAGATACGCAGTATTTT
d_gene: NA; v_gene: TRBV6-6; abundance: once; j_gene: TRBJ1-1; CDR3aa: CASSYSVNLEAFF; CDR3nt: TGTGCCAGCAGTTACTCAGTCAACCTCGAAGCTTTCTTT
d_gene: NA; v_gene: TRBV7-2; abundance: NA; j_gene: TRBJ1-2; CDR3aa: CASSQTGSLTYGYTF; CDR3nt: TGTGCCAGCAGCCAAACCGGGTCCCTAACTTATGGCTACACCTTC
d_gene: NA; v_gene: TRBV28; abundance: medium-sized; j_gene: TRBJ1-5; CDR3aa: CASTFKGRLGQPQHF; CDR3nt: TGTGCCAGCACCTTTAAGGGGAGATTAGGGCAGCCCCAGCATTTT
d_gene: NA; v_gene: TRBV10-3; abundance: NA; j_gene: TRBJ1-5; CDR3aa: CAISEGDSSNQPQHF; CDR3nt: TGTGCCATCAGTGAGGGGGATAGCTCCAATCAGCCCCAGCATTTT
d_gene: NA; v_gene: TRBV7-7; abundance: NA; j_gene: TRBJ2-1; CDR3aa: CASSSEGGSQFF; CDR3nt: TGTGCCAGCAGCTCAGAGGGGGGTTCCCAGTTCTTC
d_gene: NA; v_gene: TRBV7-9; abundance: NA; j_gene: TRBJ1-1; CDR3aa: CASSSQENTEAFF; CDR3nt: TGTGCCAGCAGCTCGCAGGAAAACACTGAAGCTTTCTTT
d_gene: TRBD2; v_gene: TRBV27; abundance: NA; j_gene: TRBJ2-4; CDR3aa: CASSMGTSRNIQYF; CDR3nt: TGTGCCAGCAGCATGGGGACTAGTAGAAACATTCAGTACTTC
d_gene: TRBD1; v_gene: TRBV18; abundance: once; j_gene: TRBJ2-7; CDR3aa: CASSFQGARGSEQYF; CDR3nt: TGTGCCAGCTCATTCCAGGGGGCGCGGGGCTCCGAGCAGTACTTC
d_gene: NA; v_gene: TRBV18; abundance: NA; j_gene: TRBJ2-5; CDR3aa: CASSPQETQYF; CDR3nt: TGTGCCAGCTCACCCCAAGAGACCCAGTACTTC
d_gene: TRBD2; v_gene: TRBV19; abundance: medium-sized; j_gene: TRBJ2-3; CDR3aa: CASRSLTSGFTDTQYF; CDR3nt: TGTGCCAGCCGTTCCTTGACTAGCGGATTCACAGATACGCAGTATTTT
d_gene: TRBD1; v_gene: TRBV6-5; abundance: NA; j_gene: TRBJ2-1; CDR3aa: CASSRDRKQFF; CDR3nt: TGTGCCAGCAGCAGGGACAGAAAGCAGTTCTTC
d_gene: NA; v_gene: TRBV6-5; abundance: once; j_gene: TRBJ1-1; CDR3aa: CASSYAGGGTEAFF; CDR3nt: TGTGCCAGCAGTTACGCGGGGGGTGGCACTGAAGCTTTCTTT
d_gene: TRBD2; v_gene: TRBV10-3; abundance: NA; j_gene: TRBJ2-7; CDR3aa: CASGLAGREEQYF; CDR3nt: TGTGCCTCCGGACTAGCGGGACGGGAGGAGCAGTACTTC
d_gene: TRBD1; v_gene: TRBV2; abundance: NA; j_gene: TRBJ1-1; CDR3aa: CASSPQGASNTEAFF; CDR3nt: TGTGCCAGCAGTCCACAGGGGGCCTCGAACACTGAAGCTTTCTTT
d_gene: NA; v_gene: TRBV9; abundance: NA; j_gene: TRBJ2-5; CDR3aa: CASSVVETDQETQYF; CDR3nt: TGTGCCAGCAGCGTAGTTGAGACGGACCAAGAGACCCAGTACTTC
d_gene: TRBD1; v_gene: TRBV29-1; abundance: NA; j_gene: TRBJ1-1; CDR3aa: CSVEDRVGTEAFF; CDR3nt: TGCAGCGTTGAGGACAGGGTAGGCACTGAAGCTTTCTTT
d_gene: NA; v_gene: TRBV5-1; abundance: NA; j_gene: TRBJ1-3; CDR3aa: CASSLASGASGNTIYF; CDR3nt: TGCGCCAGCAGCTTGGCCTCGGGAGCCTCTGGAAACACCATATATTTT
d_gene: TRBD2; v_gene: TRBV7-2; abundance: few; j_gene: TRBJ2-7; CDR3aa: CASSLTSGDSYEQYF; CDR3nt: TGTGCCAGCAGTCTAACTAGCGGCGATTCCTACGAGCAGTACTTC
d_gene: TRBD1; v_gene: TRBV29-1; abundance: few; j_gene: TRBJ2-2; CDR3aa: CSVEGAGGVLGGELFF; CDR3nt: TGCAGCGTTGAAGGCGCAGGGGGCGTTTTGGGCGGGGAGCTGTTTTTT
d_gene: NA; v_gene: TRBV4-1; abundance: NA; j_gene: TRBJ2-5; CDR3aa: CASSQGGSTGPGWETQYF; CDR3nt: TGCGCCAGCAGCCAAGGGGGATCGACAGGCCCTGGGTGGGAGACCCAGTACTTC
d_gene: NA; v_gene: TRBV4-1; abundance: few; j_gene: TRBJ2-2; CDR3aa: CASSRDLANTGELFF; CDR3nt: TGCGCCAGCAGCCGGGACTTAGCCAACACCGGGGAGCTGTTTTTT